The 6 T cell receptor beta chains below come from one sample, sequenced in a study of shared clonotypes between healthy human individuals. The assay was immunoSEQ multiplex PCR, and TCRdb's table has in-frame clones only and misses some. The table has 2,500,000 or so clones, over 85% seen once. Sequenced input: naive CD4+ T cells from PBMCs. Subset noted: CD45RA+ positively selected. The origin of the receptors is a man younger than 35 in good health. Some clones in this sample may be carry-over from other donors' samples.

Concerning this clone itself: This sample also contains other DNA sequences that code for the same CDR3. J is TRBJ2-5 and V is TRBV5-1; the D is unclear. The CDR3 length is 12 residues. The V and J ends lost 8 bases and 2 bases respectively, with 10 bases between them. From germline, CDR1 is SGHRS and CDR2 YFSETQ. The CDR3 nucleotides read TGCGCCAGTAGCCTCGATCAAGAGACCCAGTACTTC. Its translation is CASSLDQETQYF.

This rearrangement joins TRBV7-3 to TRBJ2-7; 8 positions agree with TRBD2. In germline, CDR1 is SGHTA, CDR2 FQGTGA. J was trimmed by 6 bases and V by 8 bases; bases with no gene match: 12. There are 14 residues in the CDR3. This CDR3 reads CASGLAGPLSEQYF. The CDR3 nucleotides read TGTGCCAGCGGATTAGCGGGACCCCTTTCCGAGCAGTACTTC. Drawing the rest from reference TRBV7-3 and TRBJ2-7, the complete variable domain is GAGVSQTPSNKVTEKGKYVELRCDPISGHTALYWYRQSLGQGPEFLIYFQGTGAADDSGLPNDRFFAVRPEGSVSTLKIQRTERGDSAVYLCASGLAGPLSEQYFGPGTRLTVT.

CDR3 nucleotides: TGCGCCAGCAGCACAACCACTAGCGGGTATGGAGATACGCAGTATTTT. This codes for CASSTTTSGYGDTQYF. The rearrangement joins TRBV5-1 to TRBJ2-3; TRBD2 agrees at 9 bases. J gave up 5 bases and V 4 bases, and 11 bases lay outside the gene matches. Germline CDR1 and CDR2: SGHRS and YFSETQ. The CDR3 contains 16 residues.

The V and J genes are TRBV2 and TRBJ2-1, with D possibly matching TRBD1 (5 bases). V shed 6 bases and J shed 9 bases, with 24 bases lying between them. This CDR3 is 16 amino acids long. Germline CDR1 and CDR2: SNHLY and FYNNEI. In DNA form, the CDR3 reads TGTGCCAGCAGGAGGACCCGGACAACCCTAGATGGTGAGCAGTTCTTC. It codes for CASRRTRTTLDGEQFF.

CDR3 DNA sequence: TGTGCCAGCTCCCCAAGGACTGCGACTGCAGGTGAGCAGTTCTTC. This gives the protein CASSPRTATAGEQFF. The chain has TRBV18 and TRBJ2-1; TRBD2 is a possible D gene (5 bases). The CDR3 loop spans 15 amino acids. Germline lookup yields CDR1 KGHSH and CDR2 LQKENI. With 6 bases removed from V and 9 bases from J, the gap between germline ends came to 21 bases.

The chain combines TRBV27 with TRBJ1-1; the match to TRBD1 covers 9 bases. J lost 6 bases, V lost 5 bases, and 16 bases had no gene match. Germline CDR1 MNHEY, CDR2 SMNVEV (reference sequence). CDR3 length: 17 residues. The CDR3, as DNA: TGTGCCAGCAGTCCCCCCCCCGGGACAGGGAGGGAGGCTGAAGCTTTCTTT. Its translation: CASSPPPGTGREAEAFF.